This TCR beta chain was retrieved from a study of blood T cell repertoires in COVID-19. For the study at large: Spain, Italy and the United States supplied samples that represented acute and convalescent COVID-19. PBMCs, B-cell-depleted T cells, or T cells provided the cDNA or gDNA that made up the material.

The CDR3 length is 16 residues. Germline CDR1 is SGHAT and CDR2 is FQDESV (reference sequence). The ends lost 6 bases at V and 6 bases at J; junction bases unmatched: 13. Authors' analysis steps: Amplification of reference gene primers was used by the study to estimate nucleated cell counts. TCRdb's copy holds only in-frame clones and misses some; the assay was immunoSEQ multiplex PCR. The D gene and trimming were derived from the DNA, and the V and J assignments and clone size from that table. The sample includes around 260,000 clones, more than 70% seen only once; the top ten take about 2.1%. The V call is TRBV11-1, the J call TRBJ2-1, with TRBD1 matching 8 bases. Sample: peripheral blood. The sequence came from a woman between 50 and 59 years old with acute or convalescent COVID-19. CDR3 DNA: TGTGCCAGCAGTTTCGACGGACAGGGCGGAATCAATGAGCAGTTCTTC. Translation gives CASSFDGQGGINEQFF.